These 14 T cell receptor beta chains were all obtained from the same sample, sequenced in a study of blood T cell repertoires in COVID-19. Profiled with immunoSEQ multiplex PCR; TCRdb holds only in-frame clones, not every one. The sample shows 250,000 to 300,000 clones, approximately 86% of them seen only once. What was sequenced was peripheral blood. The receptors originated from a woman aged 25 to 39 with acute or convalescent COVID-19.

The chain has TRBV10-2 and TRBJ2-7; tentatively, D is TRBD2 (5 bases). Germline loops: CDR1 WSHSY, CDR2 SAAADI. V was pared by 5 bases and J by 3 bases, with 8 bases between. The CDR3 is made up of 12 amino acids. The CDR3 protein is CASSRGLYEQYF. CDR3 DNA: TGCGCCAGCAGTCGTGGACTCTACGAGCAGTACTTC.

This chain joins TRBV25-1 and TRBJ1-4, with D perhaps matching TRBD1 (6 bases). The CDR3 spans 13 residues. The germline CDR1 and CDR2 sequences are MGHDK and SYGVNS. The germline V and J ends were trimmed by 4 bases and 11 bases, with 14 bases remaining between them. CDR3 protein: CASSVTGTGKLFF. DNA for the CDR3: TGTGCCAGCAGTGTAACAGGGACGGGGAAACTGTTTTTT.

The rearrangement uses TRBV14 and TRBJ2-2; 8 nucleotides match TRBD2. V gave up 6 bases and J gave up 4 bases; unmatched junction bases: 7. The CDR3 is 15 residues long. CDR1 and CDR2 from the germline V gene are SGHDN and FVKESK. In DNA, the CDR3 is TGTGCCAGCAGAATCGGGACTAGAGGCACCGGGGAGCTGTTTTTT. It encodes CASRIGTRGTGELFF. Together with reference TRBV14 and TRBJ2-2, the CDR3 gives the full variable domain: EAGVTQFPSHSVIEKGQTVTLRCDPISGHDNLYWYRRVMGKEIKFLLHFVKESKQDESGMPNNRFLAERTGGTYSTLKVQPAELEDSGVYFCASRIGTRGTGELFFGEGSRLTVL.

J is TRBJ2-7 and V is TRBV11-3; D may be TRBD2 (5 bases). Germline assignment: CDR1 SGHNT and CDR2 YENEEA. The V end lost 0 bases, the J end lost 10 bases, and 10 bases lay between the germline ends. The CDR3 has 12 residues. The CDR3 nucleotides are TGTGCCAGCAGCTTAGATGAGGGAAGTCAGTACTTC. This sequence encodes CASSLDEGSQYF.

The chain uses TRBV27 and TRBJ2-7; 8 bases agree with TRBD2. The CDR3 is 15 residues long. From germline, CDR1 is MNHEY and CDR2 SMNVEV (reference sequence). The trim removed 6 bases at V and 4 bases at J, leaving 11 bases unmatched. In DNA, the CDR3 is TGTGCCAGCAGCAACGGGGCGGGAGGTCGGTACGAGCAGTACTTC. Translated: CASSNGAGGRYEQYF.

Here the CDR3 reads CASSQTYSYEQYF. The CDR3 DNA is TGTGCCAGCAGCCAAACATACAGTTACGAGCAGTACTTC. The chain combines TRBV7-9 with TRBJ2-7, with D hard to call. The CDR3 totals 13 residues. The germline V gene encodes CDR1 SEHNR and CDR2 FQNEAQ (reference sequence). Trimming removed 5 bases from V and 4 bases from J, with 12 bases in between.

The V gene is TRBV6-2 or TRBV6-3, the J gene TRBJ2-1; D possibly corresponds to TRBD2 (5 bases). Germline V lookup: CDR1 MNHEY, CDR2 SVGEGT. The CDR3 is made up of 15 amino acids. Trimming left V 0 bases short and J 8 bases short, with 14 bases between. The CDR3 reads CASSYSKILGYEQFF. The CDR3 nucleotides read TGTGCCAGCAGTTACTCGAAAATACTAGGTTATGAGCAGTTCTTC.

The chain uses TRBV28 and TRBJ2-7, with D unresolved. Trimming pared 3 bases from V and 2 bases from J, leaving 11 bases between. The CDR3 runs to 14 residues. In germline, CDR1 is MDHEN, CDR2 SYDVKM. CDR3 in amino acids: CASSFEVPAYEQYF. The CDR3 nucleotides read TGTGCCAGCAGTTTTGAGGTGCCAGCCTACGAGCAGTACTTC.

The chain joins TRBV25-1 to TRBJ2-2; 9 bases align to TRBD2. This CDR3 has 14 residues. CDR1 is MGHDK and CDR2 is SYGVNS in the germline V gene. The trim removed 10 bases at V and 3 bases at J, leaving 6 bases unmatched. In DNA form, the CDR3 reads TGTGCCACCGCCCTAGCGGGGTACACCGGGGAGCTGTTTTTT. This codes for CATALAGYTGELFF.

The chain couples TRBV5-3 to TRBJ1-1, with D possibly TRBD1 on 6 matching bases. TRBV5-3 is an open reading frame whose function is uncertain. The CDR3 consists of 15 residues. Trimming pared 6 bases from V and 2 bases from J, leaving 17 bases between. The CDR3 DNA sequence: TGTGCCAGAATAGTTAGGGGGAGGGTTAACACTGAAGCTTTCTTT. This translates into CARIVRGRVNTEAFF.

The V gene is TRBV9, the J gene TRBJ1-2; D is uncertain. Germline V gene lookup returns CDR1 SGDLS and CDR2 YYNGEE. The V end was cut by 7 bases, the J end by 6 bases, with 10 bases between. This CDR3 is 11 amino acids long. The CDR3 loop is CASDSIHGYTF. The DNA of the CDR3 is TGTGCCAGCGATAGCATTCATGGCTACACCTTC.

V gene TRBV24-1 combines with J gene TRBJ2-5; 7 nucleotides agree with TRBD2. The CDR3 extends over 14 amino acids. Germline V CDR1 and CDR2: KGHDR, SFDVKD. Trimming cost V 4 bases and J 0 bases; bases outside gene matches: 1. CDR3 nucleotide sequence: TGTGCCACCAGTGACGGGAGGTACCAAGAGACCCAGTACTTC. It is translated as CATSDGRYQETQYF.

The J gene is TRBJ1-6, the V gene TRBV6-5; D is perhaps TRBD1 (5 bases). The CDR3 totals 14 residues. CDR1 MNHEY and CDR2 SVGAGI come from the germline V gene. Trimming took 6 bases from V and 9 from J, leaving 15 bases between them. The CDR3 bases are TGTGCCAGCAGGATCGGGACTGGGAGTTCACCCCTCCACTTT. It yields the protein CASRIGTGSSPLHF.

The chain carries TRBV6-4 and TRBJ2-1, with TRBD1 as a possible D gene (5 bases). The CDR3 covers 16 residues. The ends were cut back, 0 bases at V and 3 bases at J, with 12 bases in the middle. The germline V gene has CDR1 MRHNA and CDR2 SNTAGT. The CDR3 DNA sequence: TGTGCCAGCAGTGACTCGTCTCAGGGCGGCTACAATGAGCAGTTCTTC. This encodes CASSDSSQGGYNEQFF.